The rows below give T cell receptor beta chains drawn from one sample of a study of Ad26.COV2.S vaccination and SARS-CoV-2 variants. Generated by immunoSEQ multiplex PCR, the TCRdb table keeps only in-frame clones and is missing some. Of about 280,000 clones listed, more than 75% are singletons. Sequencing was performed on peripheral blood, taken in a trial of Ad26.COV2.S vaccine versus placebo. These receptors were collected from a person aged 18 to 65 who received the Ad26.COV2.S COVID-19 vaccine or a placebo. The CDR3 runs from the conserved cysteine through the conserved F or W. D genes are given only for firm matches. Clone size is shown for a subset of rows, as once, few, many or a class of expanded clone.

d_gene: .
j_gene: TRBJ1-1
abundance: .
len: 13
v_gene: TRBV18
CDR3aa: CASSAGTSAEAFF
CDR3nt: TGTGCCAGCTCAGCCGGGACATCGGCTGAAGCTTTCTTT

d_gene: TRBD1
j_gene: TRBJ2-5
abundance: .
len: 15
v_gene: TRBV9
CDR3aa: CASSPRTGFQETQYF
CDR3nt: TGTGCCAGCAGCCCTAGGACAGGATTCCAAGAGACCCAGTACTTC

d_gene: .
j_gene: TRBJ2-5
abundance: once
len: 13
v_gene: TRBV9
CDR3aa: CASSVRPLETQYF
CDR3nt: TGTGCCAGCAGCGTAAGACCCCTCGAGACCCAGTACTTC

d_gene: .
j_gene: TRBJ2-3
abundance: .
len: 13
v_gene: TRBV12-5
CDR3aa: CASGHLGGDTQYF
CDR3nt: TGTGCTAGTGGACACCTCGGAGGAGATACGCAGTATTTT

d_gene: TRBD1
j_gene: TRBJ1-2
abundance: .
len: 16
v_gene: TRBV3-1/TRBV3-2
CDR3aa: CASSQDYMGAGGGYTF
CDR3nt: TGTGCCAGCAGCCAAGACTATATGGGTGCAGGGGGAGGCTACACCTTC

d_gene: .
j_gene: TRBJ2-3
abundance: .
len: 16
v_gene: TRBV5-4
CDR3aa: CASSSPHWGSTDTQYF
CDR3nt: TGTGCCAGCAGCTCTCCCCATTGGGGTAGCACAGATACGCAGTATTTT

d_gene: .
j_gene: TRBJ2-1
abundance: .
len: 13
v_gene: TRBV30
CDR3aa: CAWSNTAYNEQFF
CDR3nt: TGTGCCTGGAGCAACACAGCCTACAATGAGCAGTTCTTC

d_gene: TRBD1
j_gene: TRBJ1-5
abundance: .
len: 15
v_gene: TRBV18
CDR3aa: CASSPTGYSNQPQHF
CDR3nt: TGTGCCAGCTCACCGACAGGGTATAGCAATCAGCCCCAGCATTTT

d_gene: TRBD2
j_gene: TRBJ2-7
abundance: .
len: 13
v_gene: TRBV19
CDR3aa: CASSILAGYEQYF
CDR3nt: TGTGCCAGTAGTATTCTAGCGGGCTACGAGCAGTACTTC

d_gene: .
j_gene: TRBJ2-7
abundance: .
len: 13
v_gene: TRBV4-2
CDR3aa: CASSHATYYEQYF
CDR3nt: TGTGCCAGCAGCCATGCAACATACTACGAGCAGTACTTC

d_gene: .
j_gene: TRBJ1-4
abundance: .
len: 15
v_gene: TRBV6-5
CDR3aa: CASSTRTATNEKLFF
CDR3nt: TGTGCCAGCAGTACGAGGACAGCAACTAATGAAAAACTGTTTTTT

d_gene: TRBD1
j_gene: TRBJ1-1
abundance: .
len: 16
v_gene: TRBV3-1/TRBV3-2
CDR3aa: CASSHSFDRDSLKAFF
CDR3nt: TGTGCCAGCAGCCATTCGTTTGACCGGGACAGCCTCAAAGCTTTCTTT

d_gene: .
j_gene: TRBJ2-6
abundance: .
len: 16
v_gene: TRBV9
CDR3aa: CASSPRPGSGANVLTF
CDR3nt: TGTGCCAGCAGCCCGAGACCCGGGTCTGGGGCCAACGTCCTGACTTTC

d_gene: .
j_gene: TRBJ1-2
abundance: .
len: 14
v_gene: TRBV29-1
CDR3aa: CSVEGGVWGEGYTF
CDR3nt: TGCAGCGTTGAAGGAGGGGTTTGGGGGGAAGGCTACACCTTC

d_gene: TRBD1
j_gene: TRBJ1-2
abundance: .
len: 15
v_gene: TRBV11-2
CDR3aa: CASSLGTGEAYGYTF
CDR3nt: TGTGCCAGCAGCTTAGGGACAGGGGAAGCCTATGGCTACACCTTC

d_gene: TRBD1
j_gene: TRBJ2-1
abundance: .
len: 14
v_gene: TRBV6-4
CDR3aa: CASSENRGYNEQFF
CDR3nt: TGTGCCAGCAGCGAAAACAGGGGCTACAATGAGCAGTTCTTC

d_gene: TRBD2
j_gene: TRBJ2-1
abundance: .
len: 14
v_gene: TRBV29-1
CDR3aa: CSALWGGISNEQFF
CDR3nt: TGCAGCGCCCTATGGGGGGGTATCAGCAATGAGCAGTTCTTC

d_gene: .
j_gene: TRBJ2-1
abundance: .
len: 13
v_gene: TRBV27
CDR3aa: CASSLSTSRAQFF
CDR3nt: TGTGCCAGCAGTTTATCTACTAGCAGGGCGCAGTTCTTC

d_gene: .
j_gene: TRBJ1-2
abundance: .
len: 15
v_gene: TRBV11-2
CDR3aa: CASSLSVATSYGYTF
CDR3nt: TGTGCCAGCAGCTTATCGGTGGCCACCAGCTATGGCTACACCTTC

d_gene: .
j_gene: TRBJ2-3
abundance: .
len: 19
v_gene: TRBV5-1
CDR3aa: CASSRSGAVGAGITDTQYF
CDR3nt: TGCGCCAGCAGCAGAAGCGGGGCGGTGGGGGCCGGGATCACAGATACGCAGTATTTT

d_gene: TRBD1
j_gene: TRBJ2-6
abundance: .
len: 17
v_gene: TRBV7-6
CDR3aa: CASSLGQEYVGANVLTF
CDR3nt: TGTGCCAGCAGCTTGGGACAGGAGTACGTCGGGGCCAACGTCCTGACTTTC

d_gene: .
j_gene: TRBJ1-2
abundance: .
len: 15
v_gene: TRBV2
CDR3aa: CASSEGGRGGYGYTF
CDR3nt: TGTGCCAGCAGTGAAGGTGGCAGGGGCGGCTATGGCTACACCTTC

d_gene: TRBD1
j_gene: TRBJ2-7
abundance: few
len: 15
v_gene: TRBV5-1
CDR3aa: CASSPSQGARYEQYF
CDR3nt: TGCGCCAGCAGCCCCAGTCAGGGGGCCCGCTACGAGCAGTACTTC

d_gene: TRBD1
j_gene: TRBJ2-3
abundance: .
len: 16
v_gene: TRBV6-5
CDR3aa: CASSWGQGGGTDTQYF
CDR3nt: TGTGCCAGCAGTTGGGGACAGGGAGGAGGCACAGATACGCAGTATTTT

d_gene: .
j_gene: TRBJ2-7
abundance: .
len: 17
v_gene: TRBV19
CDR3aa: CASSINGMALDPYEQYF
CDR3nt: TGTGCCAGTAGTATAAATGGTATGGCTCTCGACCCCTACGAGCAGTACTTC

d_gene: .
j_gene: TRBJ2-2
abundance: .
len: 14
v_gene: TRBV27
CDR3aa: CASSLWDSTGELFF
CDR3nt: TGTGCCAGCAGTTTATGGGACTCCACCGGGGAGCTGTTTTTT

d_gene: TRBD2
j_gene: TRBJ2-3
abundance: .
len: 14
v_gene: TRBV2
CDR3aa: CASKQTSGGGTQYF
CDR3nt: TGTGCCAGCAAGCAGACTAGCGGAGGGGGTACGCAGTATTTT

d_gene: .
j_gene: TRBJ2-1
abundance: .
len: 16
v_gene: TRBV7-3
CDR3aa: CASSFAGPSSYNEQFF
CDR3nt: TGTGCCAGCAGCTTCGCAGGTCCGAGCTCCTACAATGAGCAGTTCTTC

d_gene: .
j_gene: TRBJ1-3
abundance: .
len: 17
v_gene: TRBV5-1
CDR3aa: CASSFGNTLNSGNTIYF
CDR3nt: TGCGCCAGCAGCTTTGGTAACACACTGAACTCTGGAAACACCATATATTTT

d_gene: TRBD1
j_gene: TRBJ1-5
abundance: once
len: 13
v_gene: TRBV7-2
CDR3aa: CASSLDRGQPQHF
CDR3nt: TGTGCCAGCAGCTTAGACAGGGGCCAGCCCCAGCATTTT

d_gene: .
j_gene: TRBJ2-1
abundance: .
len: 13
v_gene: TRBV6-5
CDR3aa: CASGLPSGNEQFF
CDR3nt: TGTGCCAGCGGTTTGCCTTCGGGCAATGAGCAGTTCTTC

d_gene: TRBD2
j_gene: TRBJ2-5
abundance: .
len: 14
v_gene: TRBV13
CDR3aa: CASSSSGGAETQYF
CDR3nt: TGTGCCAGCAGCTCAAGCGGGGGGGCAGAGACCCAGTACTTC

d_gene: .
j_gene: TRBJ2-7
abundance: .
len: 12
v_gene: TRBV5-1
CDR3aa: CASSYDAYEQYF
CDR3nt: TGCGCCAGCAGCTATGACGCTTACGAGCAGTACTTC

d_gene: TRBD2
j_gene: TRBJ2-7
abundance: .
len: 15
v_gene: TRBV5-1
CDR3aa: CASSFLAGGSYEQYF
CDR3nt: TGCGCCAGCAGCTTCCTAGCGGGAGGTAGCTACGAGCAGTACTTC

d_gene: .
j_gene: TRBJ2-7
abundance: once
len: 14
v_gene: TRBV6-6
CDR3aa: CASRPTASSYEQYF
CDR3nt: TGTGCCAGCAGGCCGACGGCGTCCTCCTACGAGCAGTACTTC

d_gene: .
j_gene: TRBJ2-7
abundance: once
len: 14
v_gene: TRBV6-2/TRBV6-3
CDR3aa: CASSPPSGAYEQYF
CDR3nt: TGTGCCAGCAGCCCTCCTTCCGGGGCCTACGAGCAGTACTTC

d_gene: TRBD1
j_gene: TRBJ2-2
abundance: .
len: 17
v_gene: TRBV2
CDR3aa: CASSSITGTGGTGELFF
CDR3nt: TGTGCCAGCAGTTCGATTACCGGGACAGGGGGCACCGGGGAGCTGTTTTTT

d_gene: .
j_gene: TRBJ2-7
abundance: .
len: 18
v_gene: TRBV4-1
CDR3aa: CASSQKSPQGVIPYEQYF
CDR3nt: TGCGCCAGCAGCCAAAAAAGCCCTCAGGGTGTAATCCCCTACGAGCAGTACTTC

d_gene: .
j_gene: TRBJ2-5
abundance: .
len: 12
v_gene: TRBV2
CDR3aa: CASSGDAETQYF
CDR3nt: TGTGCCAGCAGTGGAGATGCGGAGACCCAGTACTTC

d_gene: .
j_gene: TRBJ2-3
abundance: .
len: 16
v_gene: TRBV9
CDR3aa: CASSVEGRGLTDTQYF
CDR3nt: TGTGCCAGCAGCGTAGAGGGACGGGGGCTGACAGATACGCAGTATTTT

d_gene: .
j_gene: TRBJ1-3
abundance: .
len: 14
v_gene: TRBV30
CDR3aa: CAWSVSHSSNTIYF
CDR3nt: TGTGCCTGGAGTGTATCGCACAGCTCGAACACCATATATTTT

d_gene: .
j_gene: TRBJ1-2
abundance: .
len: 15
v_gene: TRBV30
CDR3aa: CAWSVPGRGNYGYTF
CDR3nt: TGTGCCTGGAGTGTGCCCGGGAGGGGGAACTATGGCTACACCTTC

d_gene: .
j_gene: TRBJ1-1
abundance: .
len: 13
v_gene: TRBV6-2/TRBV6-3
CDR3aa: CASSYSFSTEAFF
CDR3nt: TGTGCCAGCAGTTATTCTTTCAGTACTGAAGCTTTCTTT

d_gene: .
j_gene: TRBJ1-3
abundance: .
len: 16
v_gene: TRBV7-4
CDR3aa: CASSFGGSEAGNTIYF
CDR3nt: TGTGCCAGCAGCTTCGGGGGAAGCGAGGCTGGAAACACCATATATTTT

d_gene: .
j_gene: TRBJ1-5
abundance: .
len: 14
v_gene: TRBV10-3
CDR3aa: CAIARENSNQPQHF
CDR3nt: TGTGCCATTGCTCGGGAAAATAGCAATCAGCCCCAGCATTTT

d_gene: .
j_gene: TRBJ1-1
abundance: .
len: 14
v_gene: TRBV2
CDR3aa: CASNQGVMNTEAFF
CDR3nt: TGTGCCAGCAACCAGGGCGTTATGAACACTGAAGCTTTCTTT

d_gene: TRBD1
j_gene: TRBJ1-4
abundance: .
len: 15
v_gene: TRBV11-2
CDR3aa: CASSPRGTGSEKLFF
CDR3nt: TGTGCCAGCAGCCCCCGAGGGACAGGGAGCGAAAAACTGTTTTTT

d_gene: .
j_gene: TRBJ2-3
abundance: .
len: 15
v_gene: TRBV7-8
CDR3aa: CASRYGRGPWDTQYF
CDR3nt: TGTGCCAGCCGATACGGCCGGGGCCCCTGGGATACGCAGTATTTT

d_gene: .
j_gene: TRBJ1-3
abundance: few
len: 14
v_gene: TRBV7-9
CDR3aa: CASRKQGSGNTIYF
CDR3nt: TGTGCCAGCAGGAAACAGGGTTCGGGAAACACCATATATTTT

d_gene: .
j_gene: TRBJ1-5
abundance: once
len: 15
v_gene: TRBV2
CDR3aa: CASSQGGVGNQPQHF
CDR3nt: TGTGCCAGCAGTCAAGGGGGTGTGGGCAATCAGCCCCAGCATTTT

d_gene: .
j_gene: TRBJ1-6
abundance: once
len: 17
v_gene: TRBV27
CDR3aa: CASSLYPEGTGNSPLHF
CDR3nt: TGTGCCAGCAGTTTATACCCTGAGGGGACGGGTAATTCACCCCTCCACTTT

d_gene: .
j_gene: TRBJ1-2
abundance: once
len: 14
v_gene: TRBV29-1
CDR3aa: CSVGRLTANYGYTF
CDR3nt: TGCAGCGTTGGCCGTTTGACAGCTAACTATGGCTACACCTTC

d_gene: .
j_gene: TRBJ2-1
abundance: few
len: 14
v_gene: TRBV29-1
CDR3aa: CSANRPGTLNEQFF
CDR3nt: TGCAGCGCAAATCGTCCCGGGACGCTCAATGAGCAGTTCTTC